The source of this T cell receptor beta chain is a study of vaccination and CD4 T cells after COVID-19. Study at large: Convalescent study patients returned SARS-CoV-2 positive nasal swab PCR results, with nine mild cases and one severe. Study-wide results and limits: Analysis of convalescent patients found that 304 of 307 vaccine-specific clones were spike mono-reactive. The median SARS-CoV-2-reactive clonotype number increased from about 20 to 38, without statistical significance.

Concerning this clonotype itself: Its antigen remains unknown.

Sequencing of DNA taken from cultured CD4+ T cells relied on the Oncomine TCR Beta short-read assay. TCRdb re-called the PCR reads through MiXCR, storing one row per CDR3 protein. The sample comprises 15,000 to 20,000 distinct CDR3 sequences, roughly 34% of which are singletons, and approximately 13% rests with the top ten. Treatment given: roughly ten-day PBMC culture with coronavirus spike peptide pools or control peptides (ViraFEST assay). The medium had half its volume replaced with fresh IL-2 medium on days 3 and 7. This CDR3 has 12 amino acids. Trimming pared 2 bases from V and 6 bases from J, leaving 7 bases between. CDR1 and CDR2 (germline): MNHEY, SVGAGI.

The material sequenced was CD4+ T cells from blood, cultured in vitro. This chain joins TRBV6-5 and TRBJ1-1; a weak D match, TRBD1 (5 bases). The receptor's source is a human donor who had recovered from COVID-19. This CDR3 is CASSYDSAEAFF. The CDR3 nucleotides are TGTGCCAGCAGTTACGACAGCGCTGAAGCTTTCTTT.